Included here is one T cell receptor (beta chain) sequence, with context. The data were obtained in a study of blood T cell repertoires in COVID-19. The CDR3 runs to 11 residues. Trimming stripped 4 bases from V and 4 bases from J, with 7 bases between. CDR1 and CDR2 from the germline V gene are SQVTM and ANQGSEA. Assay: immunoSEQ multiplex PCR; the TCRdb copy retains only in-frame clones and omits some. The sample includes some 290,000 clones, 90% of them seen just once. The sequenced material came from peripheral blood. V usage is TRBV29-1 and J usage is TRBJ1-1, with D unclear. This TCR derives from a woman aged 40 to 49 with COVID-19, enrolled during active disease. The CDR3 sequence: CSVVTSTEAFF. CDR3 bases: TGCAGCGTTGTAACGAGCACTGAAGCTTTCTTT.